This T cell receptor beta chain derives from a study of blood T cell repertoires in COVID-19. Ages ranged from about 18 to 89 years, with residence in 24 US areas. CDR1 and CDR2 (germline): KGHDR, SFDVKD. This CDR3 is built from 13 residues. The V segment lost 9 bases and the J segment 5 bases; nucleotides outside the gene matches: 5. Generated by immunoSEQ multiplex PCR, the TCRdb table keeps only in-frame clones and is missing some. The repertoire has around 200,000 clones, about 81% of them found once; the top ten carry 7.5% to 10%. The chain uses TRBV24-1 and TRBJ2-1; TRBD2 matches 8 bases. Sequencing was carried out using PBMCs or T cells enriched from blood (not recorded which). The TCR was taken from a man aged 40-55 years who had recovered from COVID-19. The CDR3 bases are TGTGCCACCGCTACTAGCGGCCACAATGAGCAGTTCTTC. It translates to CATATSGHNEQFF.